These 12 T cell receptor beta chains originate from one sample sequenced in a study of OX40 agonist ivuxolimab in advanced cancers. Only in-frame clones appear in the TCRdb table, and some are missing; sequencing was by immunoSEQ multiplex PCR. The top ten hold 0.25% to 0.3% of the sample, which has about 62,000 clones, approximately 91% seen once. The material sequenced was CD4+ or CD8+ T cells sorted from blood, taken in a trial of the OX40 agonist ivuxolimab. Receptors originate from an adult with an advanced solid tumor such as melanoma, head and neck, liver or kidney cancer.

J is TRBJ2-7 and V is TRBV7-2; TRBD2 is a possible D gene (5 bases). Trimming removed 1 base from V and 4 bases from J, with 17 bases in between. The CDR3 contains 16 residues. Per germline, CDR1 SGHTA and CDR2 FQGNSA. The DNA of the CDR3 is TGTGCCAGCAGCTTAGATGGAGGTATAGCGAGATACGAGCAGTACTTC. Protein: CASSLDGGIARYEQYF.

The chain uses TRBV5-1 and TRBJ1-4; D might be TRBD1 (5 bases). CDR1 and CDR2 (germline): SGHRS, YFSETQ. This CDR3 contains 16 residues. The V and J ends lost 5 bases and 0 bases respectively, with 14 bases between them. CDR3: CASSGGTGTTNEKLFF. The CDR3 DNA reads as TGCGCCAGCAGTGGGGGAACCGGGACAACTAATGAAAAACTGTTTTTT.

The chain couples TRBV11-2 to TRBJ1-1; D is unclear. CDR1 is SGHAT, CDR2 FQNNGV, per germline. CDR3 length equals 15 residues. V lost 5 bases and J 1 base, leaving 14 bases between the germline ends. As DNA, the CDR3 is TGTGCCAGCAGCCCCGGTCCGGGCCCGAACACTGAAGCTTTCTTT. It yields the protein CASSPGPGPNTEAFF.

V is TRBV9 and J is TRBJ2-5, with D possibly being TRBD2 (5 bases). CDR3 length equals 14 residues. The germline CDR1 and CDR2 sequences are SGDLS and YYNGEE. Trimming took 0 bases from V and 4 from J, leaving 10 bases between them. In nucleotides, the CDR3 is TGTGCCAGCAGCGTAGGAGTTGGGAGAGAGACCCAGTACTTC. Its translation: CASSVGVGRETQYF.

V is TRBV19 and J is TRBJ2-6; maybe TRBD2 (5 bases). Per germline, CDR1 LNHDA and CDR2 SQIVND (reference sequence). The CDR3 length is 14 residues. The V gene lost 5 bases and the J gene lost 2 bases, with 7 bases spanning the gap. This CDR3 reads CASSSGAGANVLTF. In DNA, the CDR3 is TGTGCCAGTAGTTCCGGGGCTGGGGCCAACGTCCTGACTTTC.

In its sample, this clone was seen once. The rearrangement joins TRBV29-1 to TRBJ2-7; TRBD1 is a possible D gene (6 bases). With 7 bases removed from V and 2 bases from J, the gap between germline ends came to 12 bases. This CDR3 has 12 amino acids. In germline, CDR1 is SQVTM, CDR2 ANQGSEA. The CDR3 nucleotides are TGCAGCGGCCGGACAGAAACCTACGAGCAGTACTTC. Translated, it gives CSGRTETYEQYF.

The chain employs TRBV6-5 and TRBJ2-3; no clear D gene. This CDR3 has 15 residues. Looked up from germline, CDR1 is MNHEY and CDR2 is SVGAGI. V lost 0 bases and J 5 bases, leaving 12 bases between the germline ends. This CDR3 reads CASSYSGTVGDTQYF. The CDR3 DNA follows: TGTGCCAGCAGTTACTCGGGTACTGTCGGAGATACGCAGTATTTT.

The chain has TRBV19 and TRBJ2-2; possibly TRBD1 for D (6 bases). V lost 2 bases and J 4 bases, leaving 14 bases between the germline ends. The germline CDR1 and CDR2 sequences are LNHDA and SQIVND (reference sequence). The CDR3 totals 16 residues. The CDR3: CASSIFWGRGTGELFF. CDR3 nucleotides: TGTGCCAGTAGTATATTTTGGGGGCGCGGCACCGGGGAGCTGTTTTTT. Full variable domain (rest looked up from reference TRBV19 and TRBJ2-2): DGGITQSPKYLFRKEGQNVTLSCEQNLNHDAMYWYRQDPGQGLRLIYYSQIVNDFQKGDIAEGYSVSREKKESFPLTVTSAQKNPTAFYLCASSIFWGRGTGELFFGEGSRLTVL.

The J gene is TRBJ2-1, the V gene TRBV27; D unresolved. The CDR3 spans 12 residues. The V gene lost 6 bases and the J gene lost 4 bases, with 7 bases spanning the gap. The germline gives CDR1 MNHEY, CDR2 SMNVEV (reference sequence). The CDR3 nucleotides read TGTGCCAGCAGCGAGCTATACAATGAGCAGTTCTTC. It is translated as CASSELYNEQFF.

The V gene is TRBV2, the J gene TRBJ1-2, with D perhaps matching TRBD1 (5 bases). The CDR3 consists of 12 residues. Trimming took off 4 bases at V and 6 bases at J, with 9 bases between the two ends. Germline V gene data show CDR1 as SNHLY and CDR2 as FYNNEI. The chain's CDR3 is CASSGGEDGYTF. The DNA of the CDR3 is TGTGCCAGCAGTGGGGGCGAGGATGGCTACACCTTC.

The chain combines TRBV10-3 with TRBJ1-3; D may be TRBD1 (6 bases). Germline loops: CDR1 ENHRY, CDR2 SYGVKD. The length of the CDR3 is 15 residues. Trimming took off 6 bases at V and 5 bases at J, with 17 bases between the two ends. CDR3: CAIRETGTIRNTIYF. For the CDR3, the DNA is TGTGCCATCAGGGAGACCGGGACAATTAGAAACACCATATATTTT.

This clone has only one observation. This rearrangement joins TRBV7-8 to TRBJ2-3; D is uncertain. V lost 7 bases and J lost 5, with 7 bases in between. The CDR3 consists of 11 residues. Germline lookup yields CDR1 SGHVS and CDR2 FQNEAQ. The DNA of the CDR3 is TGTGCCAGCACCTACAAAGATACGCAGTATTTT. Encoded protein: CASTYKDTQYF.